The sequence of this T cell receptor beta chain was determined in a study of blood T cell repertoires in COVID-19. Germline assignment: CDR1 SNHLY and CDR2 FYNNEI. The CDR3 has 13 residues. Unmatched junction bases numbered 3, after V lost 5 bases and J lost 5 bases. Generated by immunoSEQ multiplex PCR, the TCRdb table keeps only in-frame clones and is missing some. The profile covers under 12,000 clones, with approximately 85% appearing a single time and approximately 31% taken by the ten largest. The sequenced material came from peripheral blood. The V and J genes are TRBV2 and TRBJ2-1; 7 bases are a match to TRBD2. This clonotype was sampled from a man aged 45-65 years with active COVID-19. In nucleotides, the CDR3 is TGTGCCAGCAGTAGCGGGACTAACAATGAGCAGTTCTTC. Translation: CASSSGTNNEQFF.